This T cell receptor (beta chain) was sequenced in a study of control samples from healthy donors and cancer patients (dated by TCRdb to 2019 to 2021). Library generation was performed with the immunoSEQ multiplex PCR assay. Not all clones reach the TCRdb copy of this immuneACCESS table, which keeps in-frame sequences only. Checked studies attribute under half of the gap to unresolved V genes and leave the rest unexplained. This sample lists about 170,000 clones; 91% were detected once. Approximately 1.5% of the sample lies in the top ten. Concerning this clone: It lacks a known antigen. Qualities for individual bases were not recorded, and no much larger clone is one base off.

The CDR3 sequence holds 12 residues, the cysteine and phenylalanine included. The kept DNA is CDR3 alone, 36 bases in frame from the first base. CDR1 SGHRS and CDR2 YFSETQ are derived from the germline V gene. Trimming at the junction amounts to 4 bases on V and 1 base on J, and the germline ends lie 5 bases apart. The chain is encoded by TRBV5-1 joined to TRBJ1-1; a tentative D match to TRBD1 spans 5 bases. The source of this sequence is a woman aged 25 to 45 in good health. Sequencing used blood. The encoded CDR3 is CASSGQNTEAFF. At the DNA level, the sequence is TGCGCCAGCAGCGGACAGAACACTGAAGCTTTCTTT.